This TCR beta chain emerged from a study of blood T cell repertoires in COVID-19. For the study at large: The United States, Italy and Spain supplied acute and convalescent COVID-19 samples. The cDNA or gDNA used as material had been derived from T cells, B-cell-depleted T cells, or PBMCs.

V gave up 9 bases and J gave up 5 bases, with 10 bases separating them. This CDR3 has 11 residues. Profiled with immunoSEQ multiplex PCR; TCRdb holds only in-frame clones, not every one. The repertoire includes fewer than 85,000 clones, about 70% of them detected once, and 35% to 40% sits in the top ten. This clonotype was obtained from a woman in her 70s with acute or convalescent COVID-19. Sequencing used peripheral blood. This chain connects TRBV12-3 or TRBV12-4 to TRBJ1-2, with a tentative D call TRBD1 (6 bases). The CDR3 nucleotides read TGTGCCAGTGGAAGGGGGTATGGCTACACCTTC. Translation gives CASGRGYGYTF.